The rows below give T cell receptor beta chains drawn from one sample of a study of blood T cell repertoires in COVID-19. Here immunoSEQ multiplex PCR was the method, and the copy in TCRdb shows in-frame clones only, minus some. The sample lists some 360,000 clones; 88% were seen once. Specimen: PBMCs or T cells enriched from blood (not recorded which). The receptors come from a woman in her thirties who had been exposed to COVID-19. The conserved cysteine and the conserved F or W are not part of the CDR3 here. The size of a clone is reported for some rows only, either as once, few or many, or as a class for expanded clones.

cdr3_aa v_call clone_size j_call
ASNQRGLASGELF TRBV9 . TRBJ2-2
ASSLSALAGIYEQY TRBV27 few TRBJ2-7
ASSPTSTGVNEKLF TRBV27 . TRBJ1-4
ASSPTRGSYEQY TRBV18 . TRBJ2-7
ASRMTAEAF TRBV28 . TRBJ1-1
ASSLNPREGYT TRBV7-3 . TRBJ1-2
ASSLRDSGSLDEQF TRBV19 once TRBJ2-1
ASMAGDHKTYGYT TRBV12-5 . TRBJ1-2
ASSPDRGTLRGVHNEQF TRBV23-1 few TRBJ2-1
ASSVGPGGDTQY TRBV9 . TRBJ2-3
ASSRLAGGSDTGELF TRBV6-2/TRBV6-3 . TRBJ2-2
ASSQGASGSFEQF TRBV3-1/TRBV3-2 . TRBJ2-1
ASSPGQGKDTGELF TRBV5-1 . TRBJ2-2
ASSLDFPTSYISGANVLT TRBV11-2 . TRBJ2-6
ASTRAGNSNQPQH TRBV6-5 once TRBJ1-5
ASGGTSGTVGELF TRBV3-1/TRBV3-2 . TRBJ2-2
ASSHPGGSAF TRBV7-8 . TRBJ1-1
ASSVAGRLAGGSIKTQY TRBV9 . TRBJ2-5
AWTGGGQGAPHTEAF TRBV30 . TRBJ1-1
ASSVGRLADNTGELF TRBV9 . TRBJ2-2
ASSQATLQGGNTEAF TRBV3-1/TRBV3-2 . TRBJ1-1
ASSVDTQETQY TRBV9 once TRBJ2-5
ASSPLSQGPGLF TRBV6-5 . TRBJ1-4
ASSEEAGQMGAF TRBV25-1 . TRBJ1-1
ASNPPGQLTEAF TRBV28 . TRBJ1-1
AWNAGTNRGETQY TRBV30 . TRBJ2-5
ASSQTRDRRNTQY TRBV3-1/TRBV3-2 . TRBJ2-3
ASSSERASHYNEQF TRBV9 . TRBJ2-1
SASPPETNYGYT TRBV29-1 . TRBJ1-2